This TCR beta chain was recorded in a study of cytomegalovirus exposure and HLA in healthy donors. Each of the donors was a healthy bone marrow donor. Unrecorded immune exposures were likely, despite nominal health at sampling. The PCR had 60 Vbeta and 13 Jbeta primers. Sequencing was performed with immunoSEQ multiplex PCR; in TCRdb, only in-frame clones are kept and a portion is missing. The data show some 150,000 clones, with approximately 84% seen just once and less than 2% held by the top ten. This CDR3 comprises 16 residues. Germline loops: CDR1 LNHDA, CDR2 SQIVND (reference sequence). Trimming cost V 1 base and J 4 bases, with 13 bases left between them.

V usage is TRBV19 and J usage is TRBJ2-2, with D unresolved. This TCR was recovered from a woman in her thirties or forties in good health and CMV-seronegative. Sequencing used PBMCs. The CDR3: CASSIVRVYRTGELFF. The CDR3 region has the DNA TGTGCCAGTAGTATAGTTAGAGTATACCGCACCGGGGAGCTGTTTTTT.